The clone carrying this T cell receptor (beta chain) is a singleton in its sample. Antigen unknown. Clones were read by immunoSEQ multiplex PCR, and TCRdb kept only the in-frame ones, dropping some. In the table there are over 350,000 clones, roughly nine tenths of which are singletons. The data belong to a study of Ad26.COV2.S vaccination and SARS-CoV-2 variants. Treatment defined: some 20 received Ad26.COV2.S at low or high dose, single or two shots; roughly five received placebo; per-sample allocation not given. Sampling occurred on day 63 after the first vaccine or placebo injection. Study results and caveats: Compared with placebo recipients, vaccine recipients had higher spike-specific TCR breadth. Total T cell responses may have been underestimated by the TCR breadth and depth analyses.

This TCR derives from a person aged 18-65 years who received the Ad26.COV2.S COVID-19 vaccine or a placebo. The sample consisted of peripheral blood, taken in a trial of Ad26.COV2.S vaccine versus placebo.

As DNA, the CDR3 is TGTGCCAGCAGCGCCCAGACAGGGGATGGCTATGGCTACACCTTC. Amino acids: CASSAQTGDGYGYTF. The rearrangement links TRBV9 to TRBJ1-2, with TRBD1 matching over 8 bases. The germline gives CDR1 SGDLS, CDR2 YYNGEE. This CDR3 has 15 residues. Unmatched junction bases numbered 8, after V lost 3 bases and J lost 4 bases.